This TCR beta chain was observed in a study of blood T cells in healthy people across ages. Study results and caveats: A roughly linear fall in TCR beta diversity per million T cells was seen with increasing age. Long-lived donors had more naive CD4+ cells and higher diversity than aged donors.

The germline V gene encodes CDR1 MGHRA and CDR2 YSYEKL. The CDR3 contains 16 residues. A second PCR, run for about 7 to 11 cycles, used a sample-barcoded 5' primer plus a J-beta primer mix. Template switching added a 12-random-nucleotide identifier to every cDNA molecule. TCRdb analysed the 5' RACE reads with MiXCR anew, one entry per CDR3 protein. The sample lists 800,000 to 1,000,000 distinct CDR3 sequences, approximately 49% seen once, with roughly 13% in the top ten. This clonotype was detected ten times or more. Antigen unknown. A junction end diverges from the germline sequence, so it may reflect a read error. The sample providers were healthy Caucasian people from Russia, aged about 6 to 90.

The sequence was obtained from a man aged 30-40 years in good health. The genes are TRBV4-1 and TRBJ2-7; 9 positions match TRBD1. The sample taken for sequencing was blood. The CDR3 loop reads CASSPSGQGSSYEQYF. The CDR3 region has the DNA TGTGCCAGCAGCCCTTCGGGACAGGGAAGTTCCTACGAGCAGTACTTC.